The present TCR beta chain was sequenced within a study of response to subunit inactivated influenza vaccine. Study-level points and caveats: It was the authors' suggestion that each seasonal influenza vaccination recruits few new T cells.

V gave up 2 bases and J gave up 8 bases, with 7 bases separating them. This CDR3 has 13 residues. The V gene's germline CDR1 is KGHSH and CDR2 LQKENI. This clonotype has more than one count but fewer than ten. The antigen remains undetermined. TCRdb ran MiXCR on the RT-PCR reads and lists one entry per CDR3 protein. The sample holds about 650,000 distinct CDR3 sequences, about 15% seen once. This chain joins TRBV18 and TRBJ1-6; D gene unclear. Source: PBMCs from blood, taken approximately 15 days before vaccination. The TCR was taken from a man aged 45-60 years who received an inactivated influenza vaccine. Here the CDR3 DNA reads TGTGCCAGCTCACCAAGGAGGGATTCACCCCTCCACTTT. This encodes CASSPRRDSPLHF.